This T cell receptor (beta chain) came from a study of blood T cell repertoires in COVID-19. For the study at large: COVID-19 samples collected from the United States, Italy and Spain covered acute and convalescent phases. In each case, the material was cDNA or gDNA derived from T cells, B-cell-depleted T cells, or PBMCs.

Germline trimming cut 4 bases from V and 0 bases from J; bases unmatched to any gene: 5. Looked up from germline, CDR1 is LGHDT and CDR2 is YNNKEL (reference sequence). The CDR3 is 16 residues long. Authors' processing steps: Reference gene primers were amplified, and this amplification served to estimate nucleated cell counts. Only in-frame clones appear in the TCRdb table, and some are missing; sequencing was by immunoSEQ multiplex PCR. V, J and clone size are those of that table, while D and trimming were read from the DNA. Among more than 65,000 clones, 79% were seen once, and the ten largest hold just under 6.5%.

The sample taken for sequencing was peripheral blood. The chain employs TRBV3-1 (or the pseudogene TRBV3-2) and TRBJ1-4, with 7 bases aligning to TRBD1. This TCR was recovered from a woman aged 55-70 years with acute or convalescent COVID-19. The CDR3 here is CASSPEGAATNEKLFF. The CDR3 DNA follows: TGTGCCAGCAGCCCGGAGGGGGCGGCAACTAATGAAAAACTGTTTTTT.